These 30 T cell receptor beta chains came from one sample sequenced in a study of cytomegalovirus exposure and HLA in healthy donors (dated by TCRdb to between 2016 and 2019). The library relied on the immunoSEQ multiplex PCR assay. The multiplex PCR relied on a mix of 60 forward primers for TCR Vbeta segments and 13 reverse primers for TCR Jbeta segments. In its TCRdb copy, this immuneACCESS table keeps in-frame sequences only and misses some clones. Where compared with another copy, unresolved V genes explain less than half of these, and the others have no known cause. A total of 150,000 to 200,000 clones appear in this sample, more than 75% of them only once. Of the sample, about 2.5% falls within the top ten clones. Sequencing was performed on PBMCs. The receptors were gathered from a woman in her twenties or thirties in good health and CMV-seropositive.

CDR3 sequence: CAIRREIYEQYF. CDR3 nucleotide sequence: TGTGCCATCAGGAGGGAAATTTACGAGCAGTACTTC. The rearrangement joins TRBV10-3 to TRBJ2-7; D is perhaps TRBD2 (5 bases). V shed 6 bases and J shed 4 bases, with 10 bases lying between them. CDR3 length equals 12 residues. Germline V gene data show CDR1 as ENHRY and CDR2 as SYGVKD.

This clone occurred once. This chain links TRBV11-3 with TRBJ2-7, with 11 bases that match TRBD2. The germline V gene encodes CDR1 SGHNT and CDR2 YENEEA. The CDR3 is 18 residues long. Trimming cost V 4 bases and J 0 bases; bases outside gene matches: 11. CDR3 region: CASSSLAGASLSSYEQYF. CDR3 DNA: TGTGCCAGCAGCTCACTAGCGGGGGCCTCCCTTAGCTCCTACGAGCAGTACTTC.

This chain links TRBV28 with TRBJ2-3; D perhaps matches TRBD2 (6 bases). CDR3 size: 15 residues. The V end was cut by 6 bases, the J end by 0 bases, with 13 bases between. Germline values: CDR1 MDHEN, CDR2 SYDVKM. The chain's CDR3 is CASSPPGLSTDTQYF. CDR3 DNA: TGTGCCAGCAGCCCCCCGGGACTCAGCACAGATACGCAGTATTTT.

The V gene is TRBV7-9, the J gene TRBJ1-1, with a possible D match to TRBD1 (5 bases). Germline-derived CDR1 and CDR2 are SEHNR and FQNEAQ (reference sequence). V was pared by 4 bases and J by 5 bases, with 17 bases between. The CDR3 has 15 residues. The CDR3 region is CASSSVGDGGTEAFF. CDR3 nucleotide sequence: TGTGCCAGCAGCTCGGTAGGGGACGGGGGAACTGAAGCTTTCTTT.

Worth noting for this clone: Other DNA sequences in the sample encode the same CDR3. The chain employs TRBV15 and TRBJ2-5; the D gene is possibly TRBD2 (5 bases). V lost 0 bases to trimming and J lost 1 base, with 6 bases between them. Germline V gene lookup returns CDR1 LNHNV and CDR2 YYDKDF (reference sequence). There are 14 residues in the CDR3. CDR3 loop: CATSRDRGQETQYF. DNA for the CDR3: TGTGCCACCAGCAGAGATCGGGGCCAAGAGACCCAGTACTTC.

The CDR3 here is CASSKGQSYEQYF. The CDR3 DNA sequence: TGTGCCAGCAGCAAGGGACAGTCCTACGAGCAGTACTTC. The V call is TRBV7-7, the J call TRBJ2-7, with 7 bases fitting TRBD1. Trimming removed 5 bases from V and 1 base from J; junction bases left unmatched: 2. Germline lookup yields CDR1 SSHAT and CDR2 FNYEAQ (reference sequence). The CDR3 runs 13 residues.

The chain recombines TRBV5-1 with TRBJ2-3; 9 bases line up with TRBD1. Germline V gives CDR1 SGHRS, CDR2 YFSETQ. With V trimmed by 4 bases and J by 0 bases, 6 bases remained unmatched. This CDR3 is built from 16 residues. CDR3 in amino acids: CASSPRDRASTDTQYF. DNA for the CDR3: TGCGCCAGCAGCCCGAGGGACAGGGCTAGCACAGATACGCAGTATTTT. The variable domain in full, with the rest retrieved from reference TRBV5-1 and TRBJ2-3, is KAGVTQTPRYLIKTRGQQVTLSCSPISGHRSVSWYQQTPGQGLQFLFEYFSETQRNKGNFPGRFSGRQFSNSRSEMNVSTLELGDSALYLCASSPRDRASTDTQYFGPGTRLTVL.

This chain links TRBV4-3 with TRBJ2-7; tentatively, D is TRBD2 (6 bases). V was cut by 4 bases and J by 2 bases, with 15 bases left in between. The CDR3 runs 15 residues. From germline, CDR1 is LGHNA and CDR2 YSLEER. CDR3 protein: CASSPGGAATYEQYF. The CDR3 nucleotides are TGCGCCAGCAGCCCCGGAGGGGCGGCCACCTACGAGCAGTACTTC.

The chain combines TRBV7-2 with TRBJ2-2; a possible D gene is TRBD1 (6 bases). Germline-derived CDR1 and CDR2 are SGHTA and FQGNSA. V dropped 0 bases and J dropped 6 bases, with 14 bases sitting between them. This CDR3 comprises 16 residues. In DNA form, the CDR3 reads TGTGCCAGCAGCTTAGCGGCGGCAGGGGTCGCCGGGGAGCTGTTTTTT. Translated, it gives CASSLAAAGVAGELFF.

This clone turned up a few times. The J gene is TRBJ2-7, the V gene TRBV10-1; a possible D gene is TRBD1 (6 bases). V lost 0 bases and J lost 9, with 9 bases in between. Germline values: CDR1 WNHNN, CDR2 SYGVQD (reference sequence). The CDR3 consists of 12 residues. The CDR3 region is CASSESSRGQYF. CDR3 sequence (DNA): TGCGCCAGCAGTGAGTCCAGCAGGGGGCAGTACTTC.

The chain joins TRBV30 to TRBJ2-7, with TRBD2 identical over 7 bases. Trimming cost V 4 bases and J 0 bases; bases outside gene matches: 12. The CDR3 is made up of 16 amino acids. In germline, CDR1 is GTSNPN, CDR2 SVGIG (reference sequence). For the CDR3, the DNA is TGTGCCTGGACCCCCCGGGGGGTTCTATCCTCCTACGAGCAGTACTTC. Its translation is CAWTPRGVLSSYEQYF.

This chain's CDR3 is CASSLDVTGGGIDTQYF. In nucleotides, the CDR3 is TGTGCCAGCAGCTTAGATGTAACGGGGGGTGGCATAGATACGCAGTATTTT. The chain recombines TRBV11-3 with TRBJ2-3; 7 bases are shared with TRBD2. Per germline, CDR1 SGHNT and CDR2 YENEEA. V gave up 0 bases and J gave up 5 bases; unmatched junction bases: 11. The CDR3 is made up of 17 amino acids.

The V gene is TRBV5-1, the J gene TRBJ1-2; TRBD1 matches 8 bases. In germline, CDR1 is SGHRS, CDR2 YFSETQ. The CDR3 length is 15 residues. Unmatched junction bases numbered 7, after V lost 0 bases and J lost 6 bases. The DNA of the CDR3 is TGCGCCAGCAGCTTGGTTGCGCAGGGGGCGAATGGCTACACCTTC. Protein: CASSLVAQGANGYTF.

This clone was recorded a few times. This chain connects TRBV18 to TRBJ2-3; D perhaps matches TRBD1 (5 bases). This CDR3 is built from 16 residues. Trimming pared 6 bases from V and 0 bases from J, leaving 16 bases between. The germline gives CDR1 KGHSH, CDR2 LQKENI. The CDR3 spells CASSKAGRTSTDTQYF. Here the CDR3 DNA reads TGTGCCAGCTCCAAGGCCGGCCGGACAAGCACAGATACGCAGTATTTT.

The chain has TRBV7-8 and TRBJ2-7; TRBD1 is a possible D gene (6 bases). The CDR3 loop spans 16 amino acids. CDR1 and CDR2 from the germline V gene are SGHVS and FQNEAQ. Trimming stripped 0 bases from V and 4 bases from J, with 16 bases between. DNA of the CDR3: TGTGCCAGCAGCTTAGCGACAGGACCCACGGGTTACGAGCAGTACTTC. Protein product: CASSLATGPTGYEQYF.

The chain has TRBV19 and TRBJ1-6; D is unresolved. CDR3 size: 13 residues. With 3 bases removed from V and 7 bases from J, the gap between germline ends came to 7 bases. CDR1 is LNHDA and CDR2 is SQIVND in the germline V gene (reference sequence). The CDR3 sequence is CASSIPVNSPLHF. CDR3 coding DNA: TGTGCCAGTAGTATCCCAGTAAATTCACCCCTCCACTTT.

The rearrangement joins TRBV27 to TRBJ1-2, with D perhaps matching TRBD1 (5 bases). Trimming removed 6 bases from V and 5 bases from J, with 16 bases in between. This CDR3 is built from 14 residues. Germline values: CDR1 MNHEY, CDR2 SMNVEV (reference sequence). The CDR3 coding sequence is TGTGCCAGCAGACTTTCGGGGGAGGAGTATGGCTACACCTTC. It translates to CASRLSGEEYGYTF.

This clone has just a few counts. The V call is TRBV11-2, the J call TRBJ2-1; 7 nucleotides align to TRBD2. The germline V gene has CDR1 SGHAT and CDR2 FQNNGV. V was pared by 5 bases and J by 12 bases, with 7 bases of the junction left unmatched. CDR3 length: 12 residues. The CDR3 DNA sequence: TGTGCCAGCAGCCGAATGGGCGGGAGGCAGTTCTTC. This gives the protein CASSRMGGRQFF.

The chain carries TRBV12-5 and TRBJ1-2; 8 positions match TRBD1. The ends lost 1 base at V and 5 bases at J; junction bases unmatched: 9. Germline loops: CDR1 LGHNT, CDR2 FRNRAP. The CDR3 length is 16 residues. Here the CDR3 reads CASGLDRTGREYGYTF. CDR3 bases: TGTGCTAGTGGTTTGGACCGGACAGGGAGGGAGTATGGCTACACCTTC. The full variable domain, in which reference TRBV12-5 and TRBJ1-2 provide the parts outside the CDR3, is DARVTQTPRHKVTEMGQEVTMRCQPILGHNTVFWYRQTMMQGLELLAYFRNRAPLDDSGMPKDRFSAEMPDATLATLKIQPSEPRDSAVYFCASGLDRTGREYGYTFGSGTRLTVV.

The chain couples TRBV9 to TRBJ2-1; a weak D match, TRBD2 (6 bases). In germline, CDR1 is SGDLS, CDR2 YYNGEE. Trimming took 4 bases from V and 2 from J, leaving 13 bases between them. CDR3 length equals 15 residues. The CDR3 loop reads CASSPTGEAYNEQFF. The CDR3 DNA reads as TGTGCCAGCAGCCCCACGGGGGAGGCCTACAATGAGCAGTTCTTC.

This chain joins TRBV4-1 and TRBJ2-1, with TRBD2 matching 10 bases. The V segment lost 1 base and the J segment 7 bases; nucleotides outside the gene matches: 10. The CDR3 contains 17 residues. CDR1 is MGHRA, CDR2 YSYEKL, per germline. CDR3 protein: CASSQAERGGRWNEQFF. CDR3 DNA sequence: TGCGCCAGCAGCCAAGCAGAGCGGGGGGGTAGGTGGAATGAGCAGTTCTTC.

The genes are TRBV11-3 and TRBJ2-7; weak D call: TRBD1 (6 bases). Germline loops: CDR1 SGHNT, CDR2 YENEEA. Trimming left V 1 base short and J 3 bases short, with 10 bases between. The CDR3 has 14 amino acids. This CDR3 is CASSLVDSHYEQYF. The CDR3 DNA reads TGTGCCAGCAGCTTAGTGGACAGCCACTACGAGCAGTACTTC. Complete variable domain (other parts from reference TRBV11-3 and TRBJ2-7): EAGVVQSPRYKIIEKKQPVAFWCNPISGHNTLYWYLQNLGQGPELLIRYENEEAVDDSQLPKDRFSAERLKGVDSTLKIQPAELGDSAVYLCASSLVDSHYEQYFGPGTRLTVT.

The rearrangement uses TRBV29-1 and TRBJ2-2, with D possibly being TRBD1 (5 bases). CDR1 SQVTM and CDR2 ANQGSEA come from the germline V gene. V lost 6 bases, J lost 2 bases, and 31 bases lay in between. CDR3 size: 20 residues. Here the CDR3 DNA reads TGCAGCGTCGGTCAACCCCTAGGACACACCCTCGGGCTAAACACCGGGGAGCTGTTTTTT. Protein: CSVGQPLGHTLGLNTGELFF.

This clone has only a few counts. The chain links TRBV5-1 to TRBJ2-7; 8 positions match TRBD1. J gave up 0 bases and V 4 bases, and 6 bases lay outside the gene matches. Germline V gene lookup returns CDR1 SGHRS and CDR2 YFSETQ. This CDR3 region has 15 residues. CDR3 loop: CASSRGQVGSYEQYF. The CDR3 region has the DNA TGCGCCAGCAGCCGGGGACAGGTGGGCTCCTACGAGCAGTACTTC.

This chain connects TRBV5-1 to TRBJ2-7; 7 bases are a match to TRBD2. CDR1 and CDR2 (germline): SGHRS, YFSETQ. The CDR3 spans 14 residues. V lost 4 bases and J lost 0; bases outside the gene matches: 4. The CDR3 reads CASSPGGSSYEQYF. As DNA, the CDR3 is TGCGCCAGCAGCCCCGGGGGGAGCTCCTACGAGCAGTACTTC.

This clone was counted a single time. The chain joins TRBV12-1 to TRBJ2-5; TRBD2 is taken as the D call from the table, unchecked against the DNA. TRBV12-1 is recorded as a pseudogene. The CDR3 sequence is 16 residues long. CDR3 coding DNA: TGTGCCAGCAGCTATCCTAGCGGGGGGGCTTGGGAGACCCAGTACTTC. Its protein is CASSYPSGGAWETQYF.

V gene TRBV6-5 combines with J gene TRBJ1-1; possible D gene TRBD1, 6 bases. The germline V gene encodes CDR1 MNHEY and CDR2 SVGAGI. The length of the CDR3 is 14 residues. Trimming removed 2 bases at V and 5 bases at J, with 12 bases between. CDR3 region: CASSYREGGTEAFF. The CDR3, as DNA: TGTGCCAGCAGTTACAGGGAGGGGGGGACTGAAGCTTTCTTT.

The chain combines TRBV30 with TRBJ2-3; the D is unclear. This CDR3 has 13 amino acids. Germline V gene sequence: CDR1 GTSNPN, CDR2 SVGIG (reference sequence). V was cut by 1 base and J by 1 base, with 6 bases left in between. CDR3 region: CAWSGSGTDTQYF. In nucleotides, the CDR3 is TGTGCCTGGAGTGGGAGCGGCACAGATACGCAGTATTTT.

V usage is TRBV19 and J usage is TRBJ2-7; weak D call: TRBD2 (6 bases). Germline assignment: CDR1 LNHDA and CDR2 SQIVND (reference sequence). CDR3 length: 13 amino acids. V lost 3 bases to trimming and J lost 6 bases, with 12 bases between them. As DNA, the CDR3 is TGTGCCAGTAGTATTGGGCTGGGAGGCGAGCAGTACTTC. It encodes CASSIGLGGEQYF.

CDR3 nucleotides: TGCGCCAGCAGCGGACTAGCGGGGGTACGGGAGACCCAGTACTTC. Its protein is CASSGLAGVRETQYF. V and J are TRBV5-1 and TRBJ2-5; TRBD2 matches 13 bases. The CDR3 runs to 15 residues. The germline CDR1 and CDR2 sequences are SGHRS and YFSETQ. Trimming took 4 bases from V and 5 from J; bases not matched to a gene: 5.